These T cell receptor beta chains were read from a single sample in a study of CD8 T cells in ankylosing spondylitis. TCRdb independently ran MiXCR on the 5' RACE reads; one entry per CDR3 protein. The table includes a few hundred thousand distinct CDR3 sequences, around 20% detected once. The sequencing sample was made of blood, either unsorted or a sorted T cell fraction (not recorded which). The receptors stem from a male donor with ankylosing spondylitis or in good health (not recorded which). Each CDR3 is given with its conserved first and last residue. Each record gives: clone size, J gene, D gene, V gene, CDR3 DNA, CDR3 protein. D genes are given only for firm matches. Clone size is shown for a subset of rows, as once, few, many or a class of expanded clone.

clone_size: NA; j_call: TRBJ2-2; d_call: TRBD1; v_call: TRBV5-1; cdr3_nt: TGCGCCAGCAGACCTGACAGGGGGCAAAACACCGGGGAGCTGTTTTTT; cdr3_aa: CASRPDRGQNTGELFF
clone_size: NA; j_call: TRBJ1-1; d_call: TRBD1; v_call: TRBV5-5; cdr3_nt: TGTGCCAGCAGCCCGCGACAGGGCAAGAACACTGAAGCTTTCTTT; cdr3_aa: CASSPRQGKNTEAFF
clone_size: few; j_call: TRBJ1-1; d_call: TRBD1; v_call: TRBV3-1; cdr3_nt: TGTGCCAGCAGCCAAGAGACAGGGGGCACTGAAGCTTTCTTT; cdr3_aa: CASSQETGGTEAFF
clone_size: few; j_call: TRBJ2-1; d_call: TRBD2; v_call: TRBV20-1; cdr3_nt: TGCAGTGCTCTGGGACTAGCGGGATTGAATGAGCAGTTCTTC; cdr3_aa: CSALGLAGLNEQFF
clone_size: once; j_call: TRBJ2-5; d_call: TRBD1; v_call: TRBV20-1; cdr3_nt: TGCAGTGCCCTGGACAGGGAGTTTCGGGAGACCCAGTACTTC; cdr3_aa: CSALDREFRETQYF
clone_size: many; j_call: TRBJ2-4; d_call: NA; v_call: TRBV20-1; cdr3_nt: TGCAGTGCTAAGGACCTGGGTGGTCCCATCACCAAAAACATTCAGTACTTC; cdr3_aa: CSAKDLGGPITKNIQYF
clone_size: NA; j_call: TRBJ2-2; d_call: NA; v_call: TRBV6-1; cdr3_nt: TGTGCCAGCAGAAACAAGTTAGCCGGGGAGCTGTTTTTT; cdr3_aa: CASRNKLAGELFF
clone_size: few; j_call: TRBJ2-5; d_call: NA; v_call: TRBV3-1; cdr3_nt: TGTGCCAGCAGACTCAGCAGGAGGGCCGGCTACGAGACCCAGTACTTC; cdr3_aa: CASRLSRRAGYETQYF
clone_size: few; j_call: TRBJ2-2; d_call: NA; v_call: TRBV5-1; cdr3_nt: TGCGCCAGCCGGACACAGTTAAACACCGGGGAGCTGTTTTTT; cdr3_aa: CASRTQLNTGELFF
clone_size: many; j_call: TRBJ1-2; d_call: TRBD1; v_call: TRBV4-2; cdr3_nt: TGTGCCAGCAGCCGGGGAGGGACAGGAGCTAACTATGGCTACACCTTC; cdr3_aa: CASSRGGTGANYGYTF
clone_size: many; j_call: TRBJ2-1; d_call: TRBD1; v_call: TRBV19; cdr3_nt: TGTGCCAGTAGTATGCTGACAGGGAGCTCCTACAATGAGCAGTTCTTC; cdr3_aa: CASSMLTGSSYNEQFF
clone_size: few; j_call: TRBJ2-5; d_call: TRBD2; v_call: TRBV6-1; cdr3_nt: TGTGCCAGCACCCTTAGCGGGGGGGCCCAGGAGACCCAGTACTTC; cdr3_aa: CASTLSGGAQETQYF
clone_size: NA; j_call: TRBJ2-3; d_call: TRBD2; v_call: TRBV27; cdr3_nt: TGTGCCAGCAGTCCCTTAGGGCTAGCGGGAGGGGATACGCAGTATTTT; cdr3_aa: CASSPLGLAGGDTQYF
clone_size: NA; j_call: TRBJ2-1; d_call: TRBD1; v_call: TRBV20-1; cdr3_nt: TGCAGTGCTCTTGCGGGACAGGGAGTTAGGGACGAGCAGTTCTTC; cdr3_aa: CSALAGQGVRDEQFF
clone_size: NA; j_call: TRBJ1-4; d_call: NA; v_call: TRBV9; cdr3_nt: TGTGCCAGCAGCGTAGCTAGTGGTAGTGAAAAACTGTTTTTT; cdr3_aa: CASSVASGSEKLFF
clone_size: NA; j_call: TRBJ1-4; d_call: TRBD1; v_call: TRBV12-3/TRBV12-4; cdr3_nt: TGTGCCAGCAGTTTAAGGGGACAGGGGGCTTGGAAACTGTTTTTT; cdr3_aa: CASSLRGQGAWKLFF
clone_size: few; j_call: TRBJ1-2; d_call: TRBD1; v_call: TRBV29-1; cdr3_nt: TGCAGCGCCCGGGACAGGGAGCACTATGGCTACACCTTC; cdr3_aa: CSARDREHYGYTF
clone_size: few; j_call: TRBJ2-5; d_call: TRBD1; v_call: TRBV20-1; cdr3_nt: TGCAGTGGATTGGATACTGGGACAGCATCGGAGGCCCAGTACTTC; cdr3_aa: CSGLDTGTASEAQYF
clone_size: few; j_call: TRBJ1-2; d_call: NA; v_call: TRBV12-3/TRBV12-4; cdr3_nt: TGTGCCAGCAGTTCCAATGGGGTCAGAAACTATGGCTACACCTTC; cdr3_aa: CASSSNGVRNYGYTF
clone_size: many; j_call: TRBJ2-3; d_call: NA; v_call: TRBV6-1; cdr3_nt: TGTGCCAGCACCCGGACCGGCACAGATACGCAGTATTTT; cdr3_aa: CASTRTGTDTQYF
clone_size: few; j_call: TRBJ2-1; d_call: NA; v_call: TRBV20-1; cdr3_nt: TGCAGTGCTAGCGGGGACTTCTCCTACAATGAGCAGTTCTTC; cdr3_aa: CSASGDFSYNEQFF
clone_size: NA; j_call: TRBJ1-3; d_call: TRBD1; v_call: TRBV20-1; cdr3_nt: TGCAGTGCAGAACAGGGGCTATTTGGAAACACCATATATTTT; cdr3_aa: CSAEQGLFGNTIYF
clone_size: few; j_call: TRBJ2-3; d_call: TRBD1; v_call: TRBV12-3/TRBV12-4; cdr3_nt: TGTGCCAGCAGCACCACCAACGGGACAGTCACAGATACGCAGTATTTT; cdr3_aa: CASSTTNGTVTDTQYF
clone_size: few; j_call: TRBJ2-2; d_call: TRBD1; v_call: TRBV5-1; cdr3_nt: TGCGCCAGCAGCCCGGACCTAGGGGGACAGGACAACACCGGGGAGCTGTTTTTT; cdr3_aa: CASSPDLGGQDNTGELFF
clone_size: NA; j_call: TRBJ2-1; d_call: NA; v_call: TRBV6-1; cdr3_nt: TGTGCCAGCAGAGAGCTCGGGGGTCACAATGAGCAGTTCTTC; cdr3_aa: CASRELGGHNEQFF
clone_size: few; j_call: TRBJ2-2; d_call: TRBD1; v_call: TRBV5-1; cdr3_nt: TGCGCCAGCAGCTTGTTTGGACAGGGGAACACCGGGGAGCTGTTTTTT; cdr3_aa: CASSLFGQGNTGELFF
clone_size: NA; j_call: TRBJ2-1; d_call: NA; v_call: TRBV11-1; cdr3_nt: TGTGCCAGCAGCCCGGGGAGGGGGTACAATGAGCAGTTCTTC; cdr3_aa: CASSPGRGYNEQFF
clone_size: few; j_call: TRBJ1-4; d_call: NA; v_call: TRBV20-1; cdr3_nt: TGCAGTGCTAGAGCCGCGGAGGAAAAACTGTTTTTT; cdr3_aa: CSARAAEEKLFF
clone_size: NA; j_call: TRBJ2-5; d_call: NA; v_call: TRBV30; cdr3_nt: TGTTCCTGGAGGGGCCGGGGCTGGGAGACCCAGTACTTC; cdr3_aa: CSWRGRGWETQYF
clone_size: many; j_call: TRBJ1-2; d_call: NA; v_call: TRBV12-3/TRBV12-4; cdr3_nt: TGCGCCAGCAGCTTGTCCGGGAACTATGGCTACACCTTC; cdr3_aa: CASSLSGNYGYTF
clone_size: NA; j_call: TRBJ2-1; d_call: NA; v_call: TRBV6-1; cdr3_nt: TGTGCCAGCAGCTCCACGTCGGCAGGCAGGGCGAATGAGCAGTTCTTC; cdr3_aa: CASSSTSAGRANEQFF
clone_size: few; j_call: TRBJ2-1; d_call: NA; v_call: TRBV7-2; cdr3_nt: TGTGCCAGCAGCTTAATACGAGCGGCCCTTTACAATGAGCAGTTCTTC; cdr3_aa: CASSLIRAALYNEQFF
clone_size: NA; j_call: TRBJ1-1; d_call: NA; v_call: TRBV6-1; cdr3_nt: TGTGCCAGCAGCCACCATGGACAGTTGAGAGCTTTCTTT; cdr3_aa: CASSHHGQLRAFF
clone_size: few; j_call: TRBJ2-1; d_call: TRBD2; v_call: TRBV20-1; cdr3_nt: TGCAGTGCTAGAGTACTAGCGGGAGTGGGGGCGGTCAATGAGCAGTTCTTC; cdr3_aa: CSARVLAGVGAVNEQFF
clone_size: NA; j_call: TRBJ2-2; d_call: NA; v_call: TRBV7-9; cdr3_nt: TGTGCCAGCAGAAAGGACCTGACCGGGGAGCTGTTTTTT; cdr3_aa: CASRKDLTGELFF
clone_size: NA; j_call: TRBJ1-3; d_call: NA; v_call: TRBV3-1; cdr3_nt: TGTGCCAGCAGCAAAGGAGCGAACACCATATATTTT; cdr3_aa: CASSKGANTIYF
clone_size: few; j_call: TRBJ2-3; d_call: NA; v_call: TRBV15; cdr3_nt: TGTGCCACCAGCAGAGATCAAACAGGGTTTTCGGATACGCAGTATTTT; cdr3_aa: CATSRDQTGFSDTQYF
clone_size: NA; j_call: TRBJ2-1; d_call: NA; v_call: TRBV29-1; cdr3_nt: TGCAGCGTTGGGGCTAGCGTCTCCTACAATGAGCAGTTCTTC; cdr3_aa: CSVGASVSYNEQFF
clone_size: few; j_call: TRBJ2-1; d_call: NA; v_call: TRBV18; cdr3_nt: TGTGCCAGCTCCAAGGATCAGGGGCAATCCAATGAGCAGTTCTTC; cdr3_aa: CASSKDQGQSNEQFF
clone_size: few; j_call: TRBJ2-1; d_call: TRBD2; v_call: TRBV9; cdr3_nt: TGTGCCAGCAGCGCAGGAGGACTAGCGAAATATAGCAATGAGCAGTTCTTC; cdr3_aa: CASSAGGLAKYSNEQFF
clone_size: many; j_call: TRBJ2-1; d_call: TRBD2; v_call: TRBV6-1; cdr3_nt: TGTGCCAGCAGTGAGAGGTGGTCTCGGCTAGCGGCCTCCTACAATGAGCAGTTCTTC; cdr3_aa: CASSERWSRLAASYNEQFF
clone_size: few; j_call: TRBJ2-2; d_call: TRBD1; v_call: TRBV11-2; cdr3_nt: TGTGCCAGCAGACCAATGGACAGGGTTAAGGCCGGGGAGCTGTTTTTT; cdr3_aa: CASRPMDRVKAGELFF